This T cell receptor beta chain derives from a study of T cell repertoires in cytomegalovirus infection (dated by TCRdb to about 2019). In the study overall: The peptide stimulations were aimed at well-studied HLA-B-restricted epitopes as well as recently identified HLA-C-restricted CMV epitopes, whose presentation resists viral immunomodulation. The HLA type of each donor mattered for the analysis, because public TCR beta signatures pointed to carriage of CMV infection along with the matching HLA type. Study-wide findings and limitations: Carriers of CMV infection plus the relevant HLA type were discriminated by the cumulative frequency of public TCR beta family members in the study cohort and in an independent roughly 380-donor cohort. The ex vivo response was dominated by HLA-C-restricted CMV-specific TCR beta clonotypes, which also provided the single most frequent clonotype in two of eight donors.

V is trimmed back by 8 bases and J by 4 bases, and the junction contains 12 bases that no gene match accounts for. Including the terminal cysteine and phenylalanine, the CDR3 comprises 16 residues. Here the CDR3 DNA is all that survives: 48 bases in frame from base 1. The CDR1 and CDR2 encoded by the germline V gene (reference sequence) are MNHEY and SMNVEV. The intended sense of this specimen's treatment or condition label: in vitro stimulation with specific CMV peptide epitopes to enrich CMV-specific T cells. The sequencer was an Illumina HiSeq 1500. Clones were called with MiXCR by TCRdb after fastp trimmed the public reads at Q25, and only in-frame beta chains were retained. For every CDR3 protein sequence, its rows merge into one entry that carries the most common genes and DNA. The table for this sample lists 640,000 or so distinct CDR3 sequences; around a third of them were counted only once. The top ten clones comprise about 20% of the sample.

The sample holds a few counts of this clonotype. Its antigen remains unidentified. Per-nucleotide qualities are absent, and no much larger clonotype sits a single base away. The origin of this receptor is a human donor in good health (CMV status not recorded). Some clones in this sample may be carry-over from other donors' samples. The sequence links TRBV27 to TRBJ2-3, with 10 bases in between that match TRBD2. Sequencing used cultured PBMCs, obtained from culture after CMV antigen stimulation. The CDR3 has the sequence CASALGTSVTPDTQYF. The nucleotides read TGTGCCAGCGCACTAGGGACTAGCGTTACCCCAGATACGCAGTATTTT.